Presented here are 29 T cell receptor beta chains from one specimen sequenced in a study of CD8+CD57+ T cells in acquired aplastic anemia. CDR3 and TCR beta VDJ profiling relied on a genomic DNA template. TCRdb re-analysed the reads in MiXCR, keeping a single row per CDR3 protein. The repertoire has about 190,000 distinct CDR3 sequences, around half of them found once; the top ten carry around a sixth. Sequenced: sorted CD4+, CD8+, or CD8+CD57+ T cells (not recorded which) from PBMCs. The receptors shown here come from a human donor in good health, serving as a control.

This chain links TRBV12-3 or TRBV12-4 with TRBJ1-5; D remains unclear. The CDR3 has 14 residues. V shed 8 bases and J shed 4 bases, with 15 bases lying between them. The DNA for the CDR3 is TGTGCCAGCTACGAGGGCAGCGTTAATCAGCCCCAGCATTTT. This gives the protein CASYEGSVNQPQHF.

The rearrangement uses TRBV7-9 and TRBJ2-7; D gene ambiguous. V lost 5 bases and J lost 4, with 12 bases in between. The germline V gene has CDR1 SEHNR and CDR2 FQNEAQ (reference sequence). The CDR3 sequence is 13 residues long. For the CDR3, the DNA is TGTGCCAGCAGCCCGGCGGTTGGATACGAGCAGTACTTC. Amino acid sequence: CASSPAVGYEQYF.

The CDR3 DNA reads as TGTGCCAGTACCCTACAGGGCGACAGATTTCAGCCCCAGCATTTT. It specifies CASTLQGDRFQPQHF. The rearrangement joins TRBV19 to TRBJ1-5; D is perhaps TRBD1 (6 bases). CDR1 and CDR2 from the germline V gene are LNHDA and SQIVND (reference sequence). With 7 bases removed from V and 6 bases from J, the gap between germline ends came to 19 bases. The CDR3 is made up of 15 amino acids.

The V call is TRBV7-8, the J call TRBJ1-2; weak D call: TRBD1 (6 bases). This CDR3 contains 21 residues. Per germline, CDR1 SGHVS and CDR2 FQNEAQ. V was trimmed by 0 bases and J by 6 bases, leaving 32 bases between them. The CDR3 reads CASSLAVLGTSPGVAVDGYTF. CDR3 sequence (DNA): TGTGCCAGCAGCTTAGCGGTCCTTGGGACATCTCCAGGGGTGGCAGTGGATGGCTACACCTTC.

As for this clonotype: The conserved closing phenylalanine or tryptophan is absent in this CDR3, likely reflecting a read error. The limits of the CDR3 on the DNA are not certain, so only TCRdb's listed CDR3 is given. This chain links TRBV2 with TRBJ1-6. The CDR3 numbers 8 amino acids, ends counted. CDR1 is SNHLY and CDR2 is FYNNEI in the germline V gene. The CDR3 spells CASSAPSG.

This clonotype was detected many times. The CDR3 DNA is TGTGCCAGCAGCCATGGGACAGGGGACTTCTATGGCTACACCTTC. Translating gives CASSHGTGDFYGYTF. V and J are TRBV3-1 and TRBJ1-2; TRBD1 aligns across 10 bases. V trimming: 3 bases; J trimming: 4 bases; junction bases outside the gene matches: 5. CDR1 LGHDT and CDR2 YNNKEL come from the germline V gene (reference sequence). The CDR3 runs 15 residues.

This clonotype came up once. The chain has TRBV7-9 and TRBJ1-1, with D perhaps matching TRBD1 (5 bases). Germline CDR1 is SEHNR and CDR2 is FQNEAQ (reference sequence). Trimming stripped 0 bases from V and 3 bases from J, with 5 bases between. There are 13 residues in the CDR3. The DNA for the CDR3 is TGTGCCAGCAGCTTAGCGGGGGACACTGAAGCTTTCTTT. It encodes CASSLAGDTEAFF.

As regards this clonotype: This clone may be a read error of a much larger clone one base away. The CDR3 does not close with the conserved phenylalanine or tryptophan, likely indicating a read error. J is TRBJ1-6 and V is TRBV28; D remains unclear. The CDR3 loop spans 14 amino acids. V dropped 6 bases and J dropped 6 bases, with 12 bases sitting between them. Germline V gives CDR1 MDHEN, CDR2 SYDVKM. CDR3 bases: TGTGCCAGCAGGCTGATGAGTTCTAATTCACCCCTCCACTCT. Translating gives CASRLMSSNSPLHS.

The V gene is TRBV10-3, the J gene TRBJ2-7; 8 positions match TRBD1. V was clipped by 6 bases and J by 3 bases; unmatched bases: 1. The CDR3 runs to 12 residues. The V gene's germline CDR1 is ENHRY and CDR2 SYGVKD. The CDR3 loop is CAIRTGVYEQYF. The CDR3 DNA reads as TGTGCCATCAGGACAGGGGTCTACGAGCAGTACTTC.

This chain connects TRBV9 to TRBJ2-5; D ambiguous. This CDR3 is built from 13 residues. Germline V lookup: CDR1 SGDLS, CDR2 YYNGEE. With 0 bases removed from V and 8 bases from J, the gap between germline ends came to 11 bases. This CDR3 is CASSVEAAGTQYF. The CDR3 nucleotides read TGTGCCAGCAGCGTAGAGGCGGCTGGCACCCAGTACTTC.

This clonotype is classed as medium-sized. The V call is TRBV10-3, the J call TRBJ1-2, with D maybe TRBD1 (5 bases). There are 16 residues in the CDR3. CDR1 ENHRY and CDR2 SYGVKD come from the germline V gene. Trimming removed 7 bases from V and 5 bases from J, with 23 bases in between. DNA for the CDR3: TGTGCCATCACTAACCAGGGCGGGCAGGTGACTTATGGCTACACCTTC. This codes for CAITNQGGQVTYGYTF.

DNA for the CDR3: TGCAGTGGACAGCTTAGGGAGACCCAGTACTTC. Translating gives CSGQLRETQYF. V gene TRBV20-1 combines with J gene TRBJ2-5; D is perhaps TRBD1 (5 bases). The germline gives CDR1 DFQATT, CDR2 SNEGSKA (reference sequence). With 7 bases removed from V and 5 bases from J, the gap between germline ends came to 11 bases. The CDR3 length is 11 residues.

This sequence joins TRBV12-3 or TRBV12-4 and TRBJ1-1, with D possibly matching TRBD1 (5 bases). Trimming shortened V by 1 base and J by 2 bases, and 8 bases separated the two germline ends. The CDR3 extends over 14 amino acids. CDR3 DNA sequence: TGTGCCAGCAGTTTAGGACAGATTAACACTGAAGCTTTCTTT. Amino acids: CASSLGQINTEAFF.

This clonotype was seen repeatedly, ten times or more. CDR3 region: CASSRTGVKNTGELFF. CDR3 DNA sequence: TGTGCCAGCAGCCGGACAGGGGTTAAGAACACCGGGGAGCTGTTTTTT. This chain joins TRBV11-3 and TRBJ2-2, with 9 bases fitting TRBD1. Trimming took 5 bases from V and 1 from J; bases not matched to a gene: 5. This CDR3 comprises 16 residues. Germline CDR1 is SGHNT and CDR2 is YENEEA. Supplemented by reference TRBV11-3 and TRBJ2-2, the full variable domain reads EAGVVQSPRYKIIEKKQPVAFWCNPISGHNTLYWYLQNLGQGPELLIRYENEEAVDDSQLPKDRFSAERLKGVDSTLKIQPAELGDSAVYLCASSRTGVKNTGELFFGEGSRLTVL.

Remarks on this clonotype: The missing conserved phenylalanine or tryptophan at the end of this CDR3 makes a read error likely. It is unclear where the CDR3 begins or ends on the DNA, so no DNA is shown, and the CDR3 is as TCRdb lists it. The gene calls are TRBV7-6 and TRBJ2-5; the table calls TRBD2, which could not be checked here. The CDR3 sequence runs 12 residues, both termini included. Germline loops: CDR1 SGHVS, CDR2 FNYEAQ. CDR3 protein: CASSLTGLAGSA.

The V call is TRBV15, the J call TRBJ2-7, with D perhaps assigned TRBD1 or TRBD2 (8 bases each). The CDR3 spans 18 residues. The germline V gene encodes CDR1 LNHNV and CDR2 YYDKDF (reference sequence). V lost 3 bases and J 6 bases, leaving 27 bases between the germline ends. The CDR3 loop is CATSRTRDRTARGGEQYF. The CDR3 nucleotides read TGTGCCACCAGCAGGACCCGGGACAGGACGGCACGGGGGGGCGAGCAGTACTTC.

In regard to this clonotype: A much bigger clone sits one base away, suggesting this may be a read error. V gene TRBV6-5 combines with J gene TRBJ2-3; D is unresolved. Germline CDR1 MNHEY, CDR2 SVGAGI. The CDR3 contains 14 residues. The V and J ends lost 6 bases and 0 bases respectively, with 10 bases between them. The CDR3 nucleotides are TGTGCCAGCAGGTCCGCATACAGCACAGATACGCAGTATTTT. Its protein product is CASRSAYSTDTQYF.

The chain is built from TRBV9 and TRBJ1-6, with D possibly matching TRBD1 (5 bases). This CDR3 comprises 12 residues. The V end lost 1 base, the J end lost 14 bases, and 10 bases lay between the germline ends. Per the germline V gene, CDR1 is SGDLS and CDR2 is YYNGEE. The CDR3 DNA is TGTGCCAGCAGCGTACCTACAGGAGCCCTCCACTTT. Residues: CASSVPTGALHF. The whole variable domain, filled in from reference TRBV9 and TRBJ1-6, reads DSGVTQTPKHLITATGQRVTLRCSPRSGDLSVYWYQQSLDQGLQFLIQYYNGEERAKGNILERFSAQQFPDLHSELNLSSLELGDSALYFCASSVPTGALHFGNGTRLTVT.

This clonotype has just one count. Since no conserved phenylalanine or tryptophan closes the CDR3, a read error is the likely cause. This chain links TRBV10-3 with TRBJ2-7, with no clear D. V was shortened by 2 bases and J by 6 bases, with 5 bases between the two germline ends. Germline CDR1 ENHRY, CDR2 SYGVKD. This CDR3 is 11 amino acids long. The CDR3: CAISEGCEQYL. For the CDR3, the DNA is TGTGCCATCAGTGAGGGCTGCGAGCAGTACCTC.

The chain recombines TRBV3-1 with TRBJ1-5; 7 bases map to TRBD1. Germline values: CDR1 LGHDT, CDR2 YNNKEL (reference sequence). This CDR3 region has 16 residues. V shed 4 bases, J shed 7 bases, and the junction held 13 bases outside the gene matches. CDR3 protein: CASSRTGDSSGQPQHF. The CDR3 bases are TGTGCCAGCAGCCGTACAGGGGATAGTTCAGGACAGCCCCAGCATTTT.

A single count supports this clonotype. The chain combines TRBV7-9 with TRBJ2-5; D gene unclear. The CDR3 is made up of 11 amino acids. V was shortened by 1 base and J by 13 bases, with 10 bases between the two germline ends. Germline CDR1 reads SEHNR; CDR2 reads FQNEAQ (reference sequence). The CDR3 region is CASSLGSLLYF. The CDR3, as DNA: TGTGCCAGCAGCTTAGGCAGCCTCCTGTACTTC.

This clonotype has only a few counts. The rearrangement links TRBV28 to TRBJ1-1; no firm D call. Per germline, CDR1 MDHEN and CDR2 SYDVKM. V lost 8 bases and J lost 3, with 13 bases in between. The CDR3 sequence is 13 residues long. The CDR3 reads CASCPERYTEAFF. The CDR3 DNA reads as TGTGCCAGCTGTCCGGAACGGTACACTGAAGCTTTCTTT.

This clonotype was seen more than once but under ten times. Because the CDR3's place on the DNA is in doubt, the DNA is left out and the CDR3 is given as listed by TCRdb. This chain uses TRBV7-6 with TRBJ2-7; the table gives TRBD1 as D, unverified against the DNA. Inclusive of both ends, the CDR3 amounts to 20 amino acids. Germline V gene sequence: CDR1 SGHVS, CDR2 FNYEAQ. The CDR3 sequence: CASSFYICSAPRQGADEQYF.

The genes are TRBV20-1 and TRBJ2-7; D gene ambiguous. The V end was cut by 3 bases, the J end by 1 base, with 10 bases between. Germline CDR1 and CDR2: DFQATT and SNEGSKA (reference sequence). The CDR3 runs to 13 residues. CDR3 DNA: TGCAGTGCTAGCTCACCCGGTTCCTACGAGCAGTACTTC. This translates into CSASSPGSYEQYF.

In nucleotides, the CDR3 is TGTGCCAGTAGATCGGGACAGCCGAACACTGAAGCTTTCTTT. Its protein is CASRSGQPNTEAFF. The V call is TRBV19, the J call TRBJ1-1, with 7 bases that match TRBD1. CDR1 LNHDA and CDR2 SQIVND come from the germline V gene (reference sequence). V shed 6 bases, J shed 1 base, and the junction held 5 bases outside the gene matches. The CDR3 is made up of 14 amino acids.

This clonotype was detected only once. Germline is not matched at one junction end, which may reflect a read error. The V gene is TRBV10-1, the J gene TRBJ2-7, with TRBD2 matching over 9 bases. This CDR3 is built from 14 residues. Germline V gene sequence: CDR1 WNHNN, CDR2 SYGVQD (reference sequence). The CDR3 reads CASVAGAGSYEQYF. CDR3 DNA: TGTGCCAGCGTAGCGGGAGCGGGTTCCTACGAGCAGTACTTC.

The CDR3 DNA follows: TGTGCCAGCAGCCGAGACATGTTCTACGAGCAGTACTTC. Translating it yields CASSRDMFYEQYF. The V call is TRBV7-3, the J call TRBJ2-7; D gene uncertain. The CDR3 extends over 13 amino acids. V lost 5 bases and J 3 bases, leaving 11 bases between the germline ends. The V gene's germline CDR1 is SGHTA and CDR2 FQGTGA.

This clonotype was observed at least ten times. The chain employs TRBV4-1 and TRBJ2-7; D unresolved. The germline V gene has CDR1 MGHRA and CDR2 YSYEKL. The V gene lost 2 bases and the J gene lost 4 bases, with 9 bases spanning the gap. The CDR3 is 13 residues long. The CDR3 spells CASSQFKDYEQYF. In DNA form, the CDR3 reads TGCGCCAGCAGCCAATTTAAGGATTACGAGCAGTACTTC.

The rearrangement links TRBV11-3 to TRBJ2-1; D not resolved. Germline assignment: CDR1 SGHNT and CDR2 YENEEA. Trimming left V 2 bases short and J 10 bases short, with 24 bases between. The CDR3 extends over 17 amino acids. CDR3 in DNA: TGTGCCAGCAGCTTAAATGAACAAGGGCTACCCCCTCAGGAGCAGTTCTTC. The encoded protein is CASSLNEQGLPPQEQFF.